The present TCR beta chain was sequenced within a study of T cells after yellow fever vaccination. The table lists this clonotype with a count of one. This CDR3 has 14 residues. V lost 3 bases to trimming and J lost 5 bases, with 13 bases between them. TCRdb re-derived calls from the 5' RACE reads in MiXCR, one entry per CDR3 protein. The table records over 85,000 distinct CDR3 sequences, approximately 9% of them present only once. The input for sequencing was CD8+ T cells not binding an NS4B(214-222) dextramer, sorted from PBMCs, taken roughly 15 days after the first yellow fever vaccination. The V gene is TRBV12-3 or TRBV12-4, the J gene TRBJ1-1; D gene uncertain. This TCR was sampled from a young man who received the YFV17D yellow fever vaccine. CDR3 in DNA: TGTGCCAGCAGTTTCGATGGGGTAGTTACTGAAGCTTTCTTT. It codes for CASSFDGVVTEAFF.